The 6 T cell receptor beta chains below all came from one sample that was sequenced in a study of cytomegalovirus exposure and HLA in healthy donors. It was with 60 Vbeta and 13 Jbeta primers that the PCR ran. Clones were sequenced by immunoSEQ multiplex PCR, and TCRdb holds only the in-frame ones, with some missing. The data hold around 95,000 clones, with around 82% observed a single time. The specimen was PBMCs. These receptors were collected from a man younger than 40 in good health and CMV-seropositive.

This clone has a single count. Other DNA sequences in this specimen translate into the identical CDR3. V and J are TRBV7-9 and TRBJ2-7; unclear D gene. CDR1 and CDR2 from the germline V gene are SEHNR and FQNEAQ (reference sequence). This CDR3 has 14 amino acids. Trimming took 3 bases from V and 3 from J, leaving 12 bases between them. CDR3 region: CASSFSSVLYEQYF. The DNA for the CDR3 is TGTGCCAGCAGCTTTAGCTCCGTACTCTACGAGCAGTACTTC.

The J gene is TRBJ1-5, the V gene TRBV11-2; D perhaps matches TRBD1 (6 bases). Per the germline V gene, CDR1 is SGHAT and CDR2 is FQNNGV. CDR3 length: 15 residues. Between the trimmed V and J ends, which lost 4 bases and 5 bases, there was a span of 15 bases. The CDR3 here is CASSWGAGGDQPQHF. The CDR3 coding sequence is TGTGCCAGCAGCTGGGGGGCGGGAGGGGATCAGCCCCAGCATTTT.

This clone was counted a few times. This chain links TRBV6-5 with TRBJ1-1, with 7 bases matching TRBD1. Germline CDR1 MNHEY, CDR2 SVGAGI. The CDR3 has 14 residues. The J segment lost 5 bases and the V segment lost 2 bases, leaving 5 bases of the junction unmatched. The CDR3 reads CASSYGRTGTEAFF. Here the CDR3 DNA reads TGTGCCAGCAGTTACGGGAGGACAGGAACTGAAGCTTTCTTT.

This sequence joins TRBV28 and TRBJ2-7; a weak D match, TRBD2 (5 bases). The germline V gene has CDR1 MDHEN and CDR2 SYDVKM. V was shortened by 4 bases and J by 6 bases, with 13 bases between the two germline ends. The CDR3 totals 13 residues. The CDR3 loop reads CASSSDWVAEQYF. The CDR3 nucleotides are TGTGCCAGCAGTTCGGACTGGGTTGCCGAGCAGTACTTC.

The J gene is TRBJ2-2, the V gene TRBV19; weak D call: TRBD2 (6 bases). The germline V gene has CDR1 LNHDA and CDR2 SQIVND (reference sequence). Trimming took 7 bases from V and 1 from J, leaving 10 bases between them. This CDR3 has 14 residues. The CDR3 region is CASTMGGNTGELFF. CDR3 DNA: TGTGCCAGTACAATGGGGGGGAACACCGGGGAGCTGTTTTTT. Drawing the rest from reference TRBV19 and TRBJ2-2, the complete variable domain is DGGITQSPKYLFRKEGQNVTLSCEQNLNHDAMYWYRQDPGQGLRLIYYSQIVNDFQKGDIAEGYSVSREKKESFPLTVTSAQKNPTAFYLCASTMGGNTGELFFGEGSRLTVL.

Here the CDR3 reads CASSYFAGQPQHF. CDR3 DNA sequence: TGTGCCAGCAGTTACTTTGCAGGACAGCCCCAGCATTTT. This chain connects TRBV6-6 to TRBJ1-5; D is uncertain. The V and J ends lost 1 base and 7 bases respectively, with 8 bases between them. There are 13 residues in the CDR3. The V gene's germline CDR1 is MNHNY and CDR2 SVGAGI (reference sequence).